The entry below gives a single T cell receptor (beta chain) sequence along with its context. These data belong to a study of blood T cells in healthy people across ages. Study as a whole: Capture by template switching was about one barcoded beta molecule per two T cells.

Alongside a J-beta primer mix, a sample-barcoded 5' primer served in a second PCR lasting about 7 to 12 cycles. Unique molecular identifiers of 12 random nucleotides labeled each cDNA. No fewer than 2.5 million CDR3-containing paired-end reads came from each sample. Using its own MiXCR run on the 5' RACE reads, TCRdb lists one record per CDR3 protein. The sample has over 1,300,000 distinct CDR3 sequences; approximately 59% are singletons. The ends were cut back, 4 bases at V and 2 bases at J, with 13 bases in the middle. CDR1 SNHLY and CDR2 FYNNEI come from the germline V gene. The CDR3 runs to 15 residues.

This chain connects TRBV2 to TRBJ2-3, with no clear D. The sample comprised blood. The clonotype originates from a man younger than 30 in good health. CDR3 region: CASSGLPQPTDTQYF. The CDR3 DNA is TGTGCCAGCAGTGGGCTACCCCAGCCCACAGATACGCAGTATTTT.